The clone carrying this TCR beta chain was detected a few times. Profiled with immunoSEQ multiplex PCR; TCRdb holds only in-frame clones, not every one. Counted here are more than 110,000 clones, roughly 92% occurring once; the ten biggest clones make up 10% to 12%. These data originate in a study of control samples from healthy donors and cancer patients. The CDR3 is 18 residues long. The sequence derives from a man aged 25 to 40 in good health. The V and J genes are TRBV21-1 and TRBJ1-6. TRBV21-1 is a recognized pseudogene. Source material: blood. CDR3 sequence (DNA): TGTGCCAGCAGCAAACCGCCTATAGGGGGACTCCATAATTCACCCCTCCACTTT. Protein product: CASSKPPIGGLHNSPLHF.